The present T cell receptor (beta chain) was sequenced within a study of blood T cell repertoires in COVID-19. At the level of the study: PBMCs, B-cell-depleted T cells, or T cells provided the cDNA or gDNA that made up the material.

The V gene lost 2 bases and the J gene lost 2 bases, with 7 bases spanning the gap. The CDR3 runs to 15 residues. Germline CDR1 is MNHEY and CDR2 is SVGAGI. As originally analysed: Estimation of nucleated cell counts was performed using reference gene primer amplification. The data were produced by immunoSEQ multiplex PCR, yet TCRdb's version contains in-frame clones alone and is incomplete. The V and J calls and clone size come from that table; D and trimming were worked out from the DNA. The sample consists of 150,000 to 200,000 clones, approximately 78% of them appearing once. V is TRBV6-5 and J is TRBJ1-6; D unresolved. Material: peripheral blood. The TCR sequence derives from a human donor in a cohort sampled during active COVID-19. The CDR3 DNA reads TGTGCCAGCAGTTACCCGGTAACCTATAATTCACCCCTCCACTTT. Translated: CASSYPVTYNSPLHF.